This T cell receptor beta chain was documented in a study of post-analysis software for immune sequencing data. On the study more broadly: Clinical courses comprised relapsing-remitting, secondary progressive and progressive-relapsing multiple sclerosis. Study-level results: Diversity measured as normalized Chao1 was significantly lower in multiple sclerosis patients than in controls. Higher frequency in patients than in controls was seen for roughly five TRBV segments, with TRBV5-6, TRBV5-1 and TRBV20-1 among them. Co-batched samples clustered tightly together by F measure.

Incorporated into the TCR beta cDNA libraries were unique molecular identifiers, which served to reduce PCR and sequencing biases. Around 500,000 cDNA molecules were obtained from around 0.96 to 9.9 million T cells. One entry per CDR3 protein results from TCRdb running MiXCR on the PCR reads. The sample gives 750,000 to 950,000 distinct CDR3 sequences, 53% of which show up once; 4.6% is in the top ten. Details on this clonotype: Its target is not known.

Trimming removed 1 base at V and 8 bases at J, with 19 bases between. The germline V gene encodes CDR1 LGHDT and CDR2 YNNKEL (reference sequence). The CDR3 length is 16 residues. The sequencing sample was made of blood. The chain employs TRBV3-1 and TRBJ2-3; D unresolved. This TCR derives from a girl under 18 with multiple sclerosis. CDR3 sequence: CASSQGKGKVGPTQYF. DNA of the CDR3: TGTGCCAGCAGCCAAGGAAAGGGAAAGGTGGGCCCTACGCAGTATTTT.